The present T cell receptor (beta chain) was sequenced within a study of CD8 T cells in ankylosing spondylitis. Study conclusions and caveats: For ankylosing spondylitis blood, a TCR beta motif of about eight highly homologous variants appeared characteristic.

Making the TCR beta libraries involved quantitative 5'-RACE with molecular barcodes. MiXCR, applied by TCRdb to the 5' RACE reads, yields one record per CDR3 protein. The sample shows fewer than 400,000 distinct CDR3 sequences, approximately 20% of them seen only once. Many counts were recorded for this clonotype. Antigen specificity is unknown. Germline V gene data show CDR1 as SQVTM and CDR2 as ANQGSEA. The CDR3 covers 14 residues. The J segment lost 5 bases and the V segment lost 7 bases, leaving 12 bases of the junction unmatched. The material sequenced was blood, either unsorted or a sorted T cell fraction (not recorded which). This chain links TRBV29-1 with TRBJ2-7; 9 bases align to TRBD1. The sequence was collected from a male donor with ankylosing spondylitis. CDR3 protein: CSAQKDTGGDEQYF. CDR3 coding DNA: TGCAGCGCTCAAAAGGATACAGGGGGCGACGAGCAGTACTTC.